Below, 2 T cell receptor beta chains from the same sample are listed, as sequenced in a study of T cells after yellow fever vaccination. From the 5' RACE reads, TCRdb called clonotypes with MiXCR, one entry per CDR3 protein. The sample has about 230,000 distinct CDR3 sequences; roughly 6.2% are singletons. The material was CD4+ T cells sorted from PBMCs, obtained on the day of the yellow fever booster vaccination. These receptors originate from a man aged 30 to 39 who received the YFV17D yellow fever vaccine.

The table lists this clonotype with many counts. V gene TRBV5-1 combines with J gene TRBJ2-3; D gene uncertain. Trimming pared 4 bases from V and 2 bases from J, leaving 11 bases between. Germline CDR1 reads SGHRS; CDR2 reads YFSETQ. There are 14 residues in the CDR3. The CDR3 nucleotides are TGCGCCAGCAGCCCACGACTTACCACAGATACGCAGTATTTT. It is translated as CASSPRLTTDTQYF.

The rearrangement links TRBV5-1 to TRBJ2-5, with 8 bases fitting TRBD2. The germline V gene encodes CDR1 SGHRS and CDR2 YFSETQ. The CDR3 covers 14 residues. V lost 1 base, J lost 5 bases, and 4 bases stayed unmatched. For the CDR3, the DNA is TGCGCCAGCAGCTTGTCGGGGGGGGAGGAGACCCAGTACTTC. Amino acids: CASSLSGGEETQYF.